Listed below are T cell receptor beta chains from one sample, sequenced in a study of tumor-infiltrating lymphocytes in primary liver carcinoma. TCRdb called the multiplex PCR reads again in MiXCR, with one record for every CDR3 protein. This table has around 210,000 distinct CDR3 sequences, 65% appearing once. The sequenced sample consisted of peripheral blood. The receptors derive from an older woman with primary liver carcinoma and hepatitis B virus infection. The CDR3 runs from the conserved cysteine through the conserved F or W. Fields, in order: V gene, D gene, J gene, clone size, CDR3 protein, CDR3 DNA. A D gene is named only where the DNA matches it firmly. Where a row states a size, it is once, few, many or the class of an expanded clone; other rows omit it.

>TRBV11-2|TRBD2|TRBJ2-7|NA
CVSSTRTSGRAISYEQYF
TGTGTCAGCAGCACCCGGACTAGCGGGAGGGCTATATCCTACGAGCAGTACTTC
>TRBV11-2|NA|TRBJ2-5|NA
CASSTLYQETRYF
TGTGCCAGCAGCACCCTGTACCAAGAGACCCGGTACTTC
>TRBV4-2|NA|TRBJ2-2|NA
CASSPLVGTNTGELFF
TGTGCCAGCAGCCCACTAGTGGGGACGAACACCGGGGAGCTGTTTTTT
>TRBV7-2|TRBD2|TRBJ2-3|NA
CASSFPPGGLPTDTQYF
TGTGCCAGCAGCTTCCCCCCGGGAGGGCTTCCTACAGATACGCAGTATTTT
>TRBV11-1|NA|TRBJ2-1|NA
CASNAPRVQFF
TGTGCCAGCAACGCCCCGAGGGTACAGTTCTTC
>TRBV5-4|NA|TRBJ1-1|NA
CASSLVRGQLNTEAFF
TGTGCCAGCAGCTTGGTTCGAGGACAGCTGAACACTGAAGCTTTCTTT
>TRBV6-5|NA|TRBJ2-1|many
CASGPRVRAGRYNEQFF
TGTGCCAGCGGGCCCCGGGTTCGAGCGGGTCGCTACAATGAGCAGTTCTTC
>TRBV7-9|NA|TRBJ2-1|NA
CASSLVYNEQFF
TGTGCCAGCAGCTTGGTATACAATGAGCAGTTCTTC
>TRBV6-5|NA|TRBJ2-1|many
CASSYSVSNEQFF
TGTGCCAGCAGTTACTCGGTCTCCAATGAGCAGTTCTTC
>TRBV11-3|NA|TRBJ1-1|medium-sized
CASSLTRGDTEAFF
TGTGCCAGCAGCCTCACTCGGGGAGACACTGAAGCTTTCTTT
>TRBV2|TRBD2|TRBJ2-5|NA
CAGSPSRAGGPRETQYF
TGTGCCGGCAGTCCCTCCCGGGCGGGAGGGCCTCGGGAGACCCAGTACTTC
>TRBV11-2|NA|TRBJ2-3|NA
CASSSGLSIDMQYF
TGTGCCAGCAGCTCCGGGCTTAGCATAGATATGCAGTATTTT
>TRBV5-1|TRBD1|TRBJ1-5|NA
CASSLEGGGNQPQHF
TGCGCCAGCAGCTTGGAAGGGGGCGGCAATCAGCCCCAGCATTTT
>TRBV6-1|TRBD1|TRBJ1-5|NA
CASRKQGKGNQPQHF
TGTGCCAGCAGGAAACAGGGGAAAGGCAATCAGCCCCAGCATTTT
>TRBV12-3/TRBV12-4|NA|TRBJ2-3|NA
CASNKRTTPYTQYF
TGTGCCAGCAACAAAAGAACCACCCCATATACGCAATATTTT
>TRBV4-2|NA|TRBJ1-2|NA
CASSQDQTGVYGYTF
TGTGCCAGCAGCCAAGATCAGACGGGCGTCTATGGCTACACCTTC
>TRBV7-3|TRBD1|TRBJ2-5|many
CASSQTGAKETQYF
TGTGCCAGCAGCCAGACAGGGGCTAAAGAGACCCAGTACTTC
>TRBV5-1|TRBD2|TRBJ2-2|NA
CASTQLAGGNTGELFF
TGCGCCAGCACCCAACTAGCGGGAGGGAACACCGGGGAGCTGTTTTTT
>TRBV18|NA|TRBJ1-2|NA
CASSPGRDYGYTF
TGTGCCAGCTCCCCCGGTCGGGACTATGGCTACACCTTC
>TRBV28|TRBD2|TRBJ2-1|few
CASTTSGTYNEQFF
TGTGCCAGCACAACTAGCGGTACCTACAATGAGCAGTTCTTC
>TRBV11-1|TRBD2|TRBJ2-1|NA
CANSAGGPNEQFF
TGTGCCAACAGCGCGGGAGGGCCGAATGAGCAGTTCTTC
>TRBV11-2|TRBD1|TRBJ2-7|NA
CANSPGTGVAYEQYF
TGTGCCAACAGCCCCGGGACAGGAGTGGCCTACGAGCAGTACTTC
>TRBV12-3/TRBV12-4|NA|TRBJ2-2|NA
CTSSLMGATGELFF
TGTACTAGCAGTTTAATGGGAGCAACCGGGGAGCTGTTTTTT
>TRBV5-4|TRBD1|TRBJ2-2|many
CASRSQGQVTGELFF
TGTGCCAGCAGATCCCAAGGACAGGTCACCGGGGAGCTGTTTTTT
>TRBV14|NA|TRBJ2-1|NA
CARSHTGYAYNEQFF
TGTGCCAGGAGCCACACAGGGTACGCCTACAATGAGCAGTTCTTC
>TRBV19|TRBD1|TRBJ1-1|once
CASRPNRGYTEAFF
TGTGCCAGTAGGCCCAACAGGGGATACACTGAAGCTTTCTTT
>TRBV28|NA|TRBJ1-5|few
CASSLHGYSNQPQHF
TGTGCCAGCAGTTTACATGGGTATAGCAATCAGCCCCAGCATTTT
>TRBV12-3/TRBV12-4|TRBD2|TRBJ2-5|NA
CASSPGTIGTEETQYF
TGTGCCAGCAGTCCCGGGACTATCGGCACTGAGGAGACCCAGTACTTC
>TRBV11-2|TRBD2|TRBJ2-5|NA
CASSSEGGRTETQYF
TGTGCCAGTAGCTCAGAGGGCGGGAGGACGGAGACCCAGTACTTC
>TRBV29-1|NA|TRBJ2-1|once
CRVALDDEQFF
TGCAGGGTTGCGCTAGATGATGAGCAGTTCTTC
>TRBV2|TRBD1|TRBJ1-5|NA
CASRGTGGGNQPQHF
TGTGCCAGCAGAGGTACAGGGGGCGGAAATCAGCCCCAGCATTTT
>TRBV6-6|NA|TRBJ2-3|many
CASRLTRLEDTQYF
TGTGCCAGCAGATTGACTAGGCTTGAAGATACGCAGTATTTT
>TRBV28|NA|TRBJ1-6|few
CASSLGSRFGGNSPLHF
TGTGCCAGCAGTTTGGGGTCGAGGTTTGGGGGAAATTCACCCCTCCACTTT
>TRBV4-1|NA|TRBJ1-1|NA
CASSHVGSPNSEAFF
TGCGCCAGCAGCCACGTTGGCAGCCCTAACAGTGAAGCTTTCTTT
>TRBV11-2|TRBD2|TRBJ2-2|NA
CARSLAGRAGTGELFF
TGTGCCAGAAGCTTAGCCGGGAGGGCCGGGACCGGGGAGCTGTTTTTC
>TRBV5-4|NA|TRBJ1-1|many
CASSFGWPQNTEAFF
TGTGCCAGCAGCTTTGGGTGGCCCCAGAACACTGAAGCTTTCTTT
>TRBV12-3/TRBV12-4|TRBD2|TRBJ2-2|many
CASSPLLTSGTGELFF
TGTGCCAGCAGCCCTCTACTGACTAGCGGCACCGGGGAGCTGTTTTTT
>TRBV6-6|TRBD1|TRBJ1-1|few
CASSQQGAYTEAFF
TGTGCCAGCAGTCAACAGGGGGCGTACACTGAAGCTTTCTTT
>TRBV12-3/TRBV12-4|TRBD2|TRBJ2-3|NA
CASTFTERERSTDTQYF
TGTGCCAGCACTTTCACAGAGCGGGAGAGGAGTACAGATACGCAGTATTTT
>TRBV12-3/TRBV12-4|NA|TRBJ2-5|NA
CASSPREGGQETQYF
TGTGCCAGCAGTCCCCGAGAGGGAGGACAAGAGACCCAGTACTTC
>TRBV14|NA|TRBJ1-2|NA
CASSQGGPGENYGYAF
TGTGCCAGCAGCCAAGGAGGGCCAGGGGAGAACTATGGCTACGCCTTC
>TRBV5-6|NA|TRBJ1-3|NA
CASSRPTGSSGNTMYF
TGTGCCAGCAGTCGGCCCACGGGATCCTCTGGAAACACCATGTATTTT
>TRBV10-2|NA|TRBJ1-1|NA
CASSESKLAGGITEAFF
TGCGCCAGCAGTGAGTCGAAGTTGGCTGGGGGGATCACTGAAGCTTTCTTT
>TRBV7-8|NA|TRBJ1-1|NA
CASSLVSGANTETFF
TGTGCCAGCAGCTTAGTATCAGGGGCGAACACTGAAACTTTCTTT
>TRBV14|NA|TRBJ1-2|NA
CASNPYDLGADYGYTF
TGTGCCAGCAATCCTTACGACCTGGGGGCCGACTATGGCTACACCTTC
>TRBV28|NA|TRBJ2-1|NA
CASSLTRDEQFF
TGTGCCAGCAGCTTAACTCGGGATGAGCAGTTCTTC
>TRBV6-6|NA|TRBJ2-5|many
CASSPRTAPSLTGYF
TGTGCCAGCAGCCCCAGGACGGCCCCGAGTTTGACCGGGTACTTC
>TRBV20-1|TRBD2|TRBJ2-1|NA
CSSPHTSGSGNEQFF
TGCAGTTCTCCCCATACTAGCGGGAGTGGTAATGAGCAGTTCTTC
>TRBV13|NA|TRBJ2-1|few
CASSFSGLSYNEQFF
TGTGCCAGCAGCTTCTCCGGCCTCTCCTACAATGAGCAGTTCTTC
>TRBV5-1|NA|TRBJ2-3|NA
CASSLEAGYTDTQYF
TGCGCCAGCAGCTTGGAAGCCGGCTACACAGATACGCAGTATTTT
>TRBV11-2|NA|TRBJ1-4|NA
CASCLERLSALFF
TGTGCCAGCTGCTTAGAGCGTTTGTCGGCACTGTTTTTT
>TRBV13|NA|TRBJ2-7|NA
CASRQQTRGYEQYF
TGTGCCAGCAGACAACAGACCAGGGGCTACGAGCAGTACTTC
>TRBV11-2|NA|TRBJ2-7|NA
CASNLGRGLVPEQYF
TGTGCCAGCAACTTAGGTAGGGGACTGGTTCCCGAGCAGTACTTC
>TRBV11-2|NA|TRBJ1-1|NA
CARGATVGNTEAFF
TGTGCCAGAGGCGCGACCGTAGGGAACACTGAAGCTTTCTTT
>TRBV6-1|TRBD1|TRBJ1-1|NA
CACRVLQGGVFF
TGTGCCTGCAGGGTACTACAGGGGGGAGTTTTCTTT